The 26 T cell receptor beta chains given below trace back to one sample, sequenced in a study of CD8+ T cells in alopecia areata. Treatment denoted: oral pan-JAK inhibitor, 5-10 mg twice daily. Once RNA had been extracted, it was reverse transcribed into cDNA to act as the sequencing template. Generated by immunoSEQ multiplex PCR, the TCRdb table keeps only in-frame clones and is missing some. The data contain hundreds of thousands of clones, roughly 63% of them singletons. The material was CD4+ T cells sorted from blood, obtained at roughly week 53, from a patient treated with tofacitinib. These TCRs come from a human donor with alopecia areata.

The chain's CDR3 is CASSVDTSGYGNEQFF. DNA of the CDR3: TGTGCCAGCAGCGTGGATACTAGCGGGTACGGAAATGAGCAGTTCTTC. The rearrangement links TRBV9 to TRBJ2-1, with TRBD2 identical over 9 bases. V shed 2 bases, J shed 7 bases, and the junction held 10 bases outside the gene matches. CDR1 and CDR2 from the germline V gene are SGDLS and YYNGEE. The CDR3 has 16 amino acids.

In its sample, this clone was seen a few times. This chain connects TRBV6-6 to TRBJ1-1; possible D gene TRBD1, 5 bases. The germline V gene encodes CDR1 MNHNY and CDR2 SVGAGI (reference sequence). The CDR3 loop spans 15 amino acids. V was pared by 6 bases and J by 4 bases, with 18 bases between. The CDR3 sequence is CASSPRQKVGTEAFF. Written as DNA, the CDR3 is TGTGCCAGCAGCCCCCGACAGAAAGTTGGCACTGAAGCTTTCTTT.

This chain joins TRBV7-9 and TRBJ1-2; 10 bases are a match to TRBD1. Germline trimming cut 4 bases from V and 5 bases from J; bases unmatched to any gene: 10. This CDR3 is 16 amino acids long. The germline V gene encodes CDR1 SEHNR and CDR2 FQNEAQ (reference sequence). For the CDR3, the DNA is TGTGCCAGCAGCTCCCGCCGGGACAGGGGATCTTATGGCTACACCTTC. Protein sequence: CASSSRRDRGSYGYTF.

The rearrangement links TRBV4-1 to TRBJ2-2, with D maybe TRBD2 (5 bases). The germline V and J ends were trimmed by 8 bases and 5 bases, with 12 bases remaining between them. Per germline, CDR1 MGHRA and CDR2 YSYEKL. The CDR3 has 13 residues. CDR3 nucleotide sequence: TGCGCCAGCCGCGGGTGGGCGACCGGGGAGCTGTTTTTT. As protein: CASRGWATGELFF.

V usage is TRBV29-1 and J usage is TRBJ1-2; the D gene is possibly TRBD1 (5 bases). Germline assignment: CDR1 SQVTM and CDR2 ANQGSEA. V was clipped by 4 bases and J by 4 bases, with 10 bases between them. CDR3 length equals 12 residues. DNA of the CDR3: TGCAGCGTTGTTAAGCAGGGCTATGGCTACACCTTC. It is translated as CSVVKQGYGYTF.

The sample holds a few counts of this clone. The gene calls are TRBV7-9 and TRBJ2-3; TRBD1 might be the D (6 bases). V lost 5 bases, J lost 0 bases, and 15 bases lay in between. Per germline, CDR1 SEHNR and CDR2 FQNEAQ (reference sequence). The CDR3 extends over 16 amino acids. The CDR3 nucleotides read TGTGCCAGCAGCCTTGGACAGCGCCAAAGCACAGATACGCAGTATTTT. Translated, it gives CASSLGQRQSTDTQYF.

This chain uses TRBV29-1 with TRBJ2-5; no clear D. The CDR3 totals 12 residues. V was shortened by 4 bases and J by 1 base, with 7 bases between the two germline ends. Germline V CDR1 and CDR2: SQVTM, ANQGSEA. This chain's CDR3 is CSVVGRQETQYF. The CDR3 nucleotides read TGCAGCGTTGTAGGGCGCCAAGAGACCCAGTACTTC.

The chain has TRBV10-3 and TRBJ2-7; 9 bases map to TRBD1. With 4 bases clipped from V and 3 bases from J, the junction kept 10 bases outside the gene matches. This CDR3 spans 16 amino acids. Germline V gene lookup returns CDR1 ENHRY and CDR2 SYGVKD. The CDR3 spells CAISVDRGTINYEQYF. The CDR3, as DNA: TGTGCCATCAGTGTCGACAGGGGGACCATAAACTACGAGCAGTACTTC.

The chain links TRBV4-2 to TRBJ2-1, with 9 bases lining up with TRBD2. The CDR3 extends over 16 amino acids. V dropped 4 bases and J dropped 7; count of bases not matched to a gene: 11. The germline CDR1 and CDR2 sequences are LGHNA and YNFKEQ. Written as DNA, the CDR3 is TGTGCCAGCAGCCGGAACTTAGCGGGGGCCCCTAATGAGCAGTTCTTC. This translates into CASSRNLAGAPNEQFF.

This clone was seen a handful of times. The V call is TRBV6-6, the J call TRBJ2-7; D is unresolved. Germline V CDR1 and CDR2: MNHNY, SVGAGI (reference sequence). CDR3 length: 12 amino acids. V was pared by 6 bases and J by 4 bases, with 10 bases between. The CDR3 DNA follows: TGTGCCAGCAGCCTGTTGGGGTACGAGCAGTACTTC. This gives the protein CASSLLGYEQYF.

The rearrangement uses TRBV9 and TRBJ1-4, with unresolved D. CDR1 is SGDLS, CDR2 YYNGEE, per germline. CDR3 length: 16 residues. Trimming removed 4 bases at V and 0 bases at J, with 13 bases between. The CDR3 region has the DNA TGTGCCAGCAGCCTAAATAGGTTGACAACTAATGAAAAACTGTTTTTT. This codes for CASSLNRLTTNEKLFF. Full variable domain (outside the CDR3, taken from reference TRBV9 and TRBJ1-4): DSGVTQTPKHLITATGQRVTLRCSPRSGDLSVYWYQQSLDQGLQFLIQYYNGEERAKGNILERFSAQQFPDLHSELNLSSLELGDSALYFCASSLNRLTTNEKLFFGSGTQLSVL.

V usage is TRBV20-1 and J usage is TRBJ1-2; no definite D call. Germline CDR1 is DFQATT and CDR2 is SNEGSKA (reference sequence). V was cut by 7 bases and J by 2 bases, with 8 bases left in between. The CDR3 spans 11 residues. The CDR3 spells CSVTSNYGYTF. CDR3 nucleotides: TGCAGTGTTACCTCGAACTATGGCTACACCTTC.

The V and J genes are TRBV29-1 and TRBJ2-3, with a possible D match to TRBD1 (6 bases). V lost 6 bases and J 0 bases, leaving 16 bases between the germline ends. The CDR3 runs to 15 residues. Germline V gives CDR1 SQVTM, CDR2 ANQGSEA. The CDR3 protein is CSVSSGQSSTDTQYF. In nucleotides, the CDR3 is TGCAGCGTCTCGTCGGGACAATCTAGCACAGATACGCAGTATTTT.

This clone was found once. The chain is built from TRBV30 and TRBJ1-6; 8 positions agree with TRBD1. CDR1 is GTSNPN and CDR2 is SVGIG in the germline V gene (reference sequence). The CDR3 has 15 amino acids. With 6 bases clipped from V and 7 bases from J, the junction kept 11 bases outside the gene matches. In DNA form, the CDR3 reads TGTGCCTGCAGGAGAGACAGGGGCTCGAATTCACCCCTCCACTTT. Translating gives CACRRDRGSNSPLHF.

The V and J genes are TRBV2 and TRBJ1-6; a possible D gene is TRBD1 (6 bases). V lost 6 bases to trimming and J lost 0 bases, with 12 bases between them. Per the germline V gene, CDR1 is SNHLY and CDR2 is FYNNEI. This CDR3 region has 16 residues. The CDR3 reads CASRGTLSSYNSPLHF. Written as DNA, the CDR3 is TGTGCCAGCAGGGGGACACTTAGCTCCTATAATTCACCCCTCCACTTT.

This chain connects TRBV7-9 to TRBJ1-4; a weak D match, TRBD1 (5 bases). The CDR3 totals 16 residues. The V end lost 4 bases, the J end lost 7 bases, and 19 bases lay between the germline ends. Germline CDR1 and CDR2: SEHNR and FQNEAQ (reference sequence). The CDR3 loop is CASSWGDGSLTEKLFF. CDR3 sequence (DNA): TGTGCCAGCAGCTGGGGGGACGGCTCGTTGACTGAAAAACTGTTTTTT.

The V gene is TRBV7-9, the J gene TRBJ2-3; no reliable D call. The germline V and J ends were trimmed by 5 bases and 4 bases, with 10 bases remaining between them. Germline lookup yields CDR1 SEHNR and CDR2 FQNEAQ (reference sequence). This CDR3 region has 13 residues. DNA for the CDR3: TGTGCCAGCAGCCCCTCATGGCCAGATACGCAGTATTTT. Its translation is CASSPSWPDTQYF.

The sample holds one count of this clone. The rearrangement joins TRBV6-5 to TRBJ2-7; 8 nucleotides align to TRBD1. CDR1 is MNHEY, CDR2 SVGAGI, per germline. This CDR3 has 15 amino acids. With V trimmed by 7 bases and J by 2 bases, 10 bases remained unmatched. The CDR3 is CASTSGTGPTYEQYF. The CDR3 bases are TGTGCCAGCACCTCAGGGACAGGCCCTACCTACGAGCAGTACTTC.

The V and J genes are TRBV2 and TRBJ2-7; tentatively, D is TRBD2 (5 bases). The CDR3 loop spans 11 amino acids. Trimming removed 7 bases from V and 8 bases from J, with 12 bases in between. Germline V gene data show CDR1 as SNHLY and CDR2 as FYNNEI. CDR3 sequence: CASTLTGKQYF. DNA for the CDR3: TGTGCCAGCACCTTGACCGGGAAGCAGTACTTC.

The chain couples TRBV29-1 to TRBJ1-4, with D tentatively TRBD1 (5 bases). The length of the CDR3 is 13 residues. V dropped 6 bases and J dropped 8 bases, with 16 bases sitting between them. The germline V gene encodes CDR1 SQVTM and CDR2 ANQGSEA. CDR3 in amino acids: CSVHGSRDEKLFF. In DNA form, the CDR3 reads TGCAGCGTGCACGGCTCCAGGGACGAAAAACTGTTTTTT.

The rearrangement joins TRBV5-4 to TRBJ1-5; tentatively, D is TRBD1 (6 bases). Germline CDR1 is SGHNT and CDR2 is YYREEE (reference sequence). The germline V and J ends were trimmed by 4 bases and 6 bases, with 17 bases remaining between them. This CDR3 contains 15 residues. This CDR3 reads CASSEGGQKGQPQHF. In DNA form, the CDR3 reads TGTGCCAGCAGCGAAGGGGGTCAAAAGGGTCAGCCCCAGCATTTT.

CDR3 loop: CSVGQGNNSPLHF. As DNA, the CDR3 is TGCAGCGTTGGACAGGGGAATAATTCACCCCTCCACTTT. The rearrangement links TRBV29-1 to TRBJ1-6, with 8 nucleotides matching TRBD1. The V gene's germline CDR1 is SQVTM and CDR2 ANQGSEA. The trim removed 4 bases at V and 5 bases at J, leaving 1 base unmatched. The CDR3 spans 13 residues.

This clone was detected only a few times. V and J are TRBV9 and TRBJ2-4; maybe TRBD2 (5 bases). This CDR3 contains 11 residues. CDR1 and CDR2 (germline): SGDLS, YYNGEE. V was shortened by 0 bases and J by 16 bases, with 11 bases between the two germline ends. CDR3 sequence: CASSVGTGLYF. The CDR3 region has the DNA TGTGCCAGCAGCGTAGGGACTGGGCTATACTTC.

The chain carries TRBV6-6 and TRBJ1-2; 8 bases are a match to TRBD1. There are 14 residues in the CDR3. Germline CDR1 is MNHNY and CDR2 is SVGAGI (reference sequence). V lost 6 bases, J lost 4 bases, and 7 bases stayed unmatched. CDR3: CASSSDRASYGYTF. CDR3 coding DNA: TGTGCCAGCAGCTCGGACAGGGCTAGCTATGGCTACACCTTC.

The chain links TRBV30 to TRBJ2-5; 8 nucleotides line up with TRBD2. The CDR3 contains 13 residues. Germline CDR1 GTSNPN, CDR2 SVGIG (reference sequence). Losses at the gene ends were 2 bases for V and 4 bases for J; bases not matched to a gene: 3. CDR3 sequence: CAWSRGGLETQYF. The CDR3 nucleotides read TGTGCCTGGAGTCGGGGGGGTTTAGAGACCCAGTACTTC.

This rearrangement joins TRBV5-4 to TRBJ1-1; TRBD1 matches at 8 bases. Germline loops: CDR1 SGHNT, CDR2 YYREEE (reference sequence). The CDR3 covers 17 residues. Losses at the gene ends were 2 bases for V and 4 bases for J; bases not matched to a gene: 13. In nucleotides, the CDR3 is TGTGCCAGCAGCTTCCCCCAGACAGGGGTGAGGGGCACTGAAGCTTTCTTT. Protein product: CASSFPQTGVRGTEAFF.